The T cell receptor (beta chain) described here comes from a study of blood T cells in healthy people across ages. This clonotype turned up a few times. The target antigen is unknown. Study-level findings and limits: Reliance upon unsorted PBMCs precluded definitive naive versus antigen-experienced comparison. TCR beta diversity, measured per million T cells, fell in a roughly linear way with age.

The use of a sample-barcoded 5' primer and a J-beta primer mix characterized a second PCR of roughly 6 to 11 cycles. Every molecule of cDNA carried a tag from a template-switch adaptor with 12 random nucleotides. TCRdb used MiXCR to reprocess the 5' RACE reads, holding one entry per CDR3 protein. The sample has 1.5 million to 2 million distinct CDR3 sequences; 28% are singletons. V gave up 7 bases and J gave up 5 bases, with 23 bases separating them. Per germline, CDR1 MNHEY and CDR2 SVGAGI. CDR3 size: 16 residues. The chain uses TRBV6-5 and TRBJ1-2, with D perhaps TRBD1 (6 bases). The clonotype was recovered from a woman aged 30 to 39 in good health. The sequenced sample consisted of blood. The chain's CDR3 is CASNGGTGKGRYGYTF. DNA for the CDR3: TGTGCCAGCAACGGGGGAACAGGGAAGGGGAGGTATGGCTACACCTTC.